The T cell receptor (beta chain) under discussion was sequenced for a study of blood T cell repertoires in COVID-19. Method: immunoSEQ multiplex PCR; TCRdb's copy keeps in-frame clones and lacks some. The sample has about 390,000 clones; approximately 87% are singletons. The CDR3 sequence is 15 residues long. CDR1 and CDR2 (germline): SGHNT, YYREEE (reference sequence). V was clipped by 4 bases and J by 5 bases; unmatched bases: 8. The source material was peripheral blood. The TCR comes from a woman aged 60-70 years with COVID-19, enrolled during active disease. The gene calls are TRBV5-4 and TRBJ2-1; 8 nucleotides align to TRBD1. The CDR3 is CASSSPGTGHNEQFF. The CDR3 DNA reads as TGTGCCAGCAGCAGCCCCGGGACAGGACACAATGAGCAGTTCTTC.